The 17 T cell receptor beta chains given below trace back to one sample, sequenced in a study of beta chain features in type 1 diabetes. All of the isolated RNA was reverse transcribed, so expressed TCRB transcripts were sequenced. Method: immunoSEQ multiplex PCR; TCRdb's copy keeps in-frame clones and lacks some. The table has some 150,000 clones, around 10% seen once. Input material: central memory CD4+ T cells from blood. Every receptor here comes from a man between 18 and 35 years old in good health.

This clone was observed a handful of times. This rearrangement joins TRBV10-3 to TRBJ2-7; D gene ambiguous. This CDR3 contains 11 residues. Germline CDR1 ENHRY, CDR2 SYGVKD. V lost 3 bases and J 3 bases, leaving 3 bases between the germline ends. The CDR3 protein is CAISDIYEQYF. DNA for the CDR3: TGTGCCATCAGTGATATCTACGAGCAGTACTTC.

This chain joins TRBV4-3 and TRBJ1-3; 9 bases fit TRBD1. Germline V CDR1 and CDR2: LGHNA, YSLEER. V dropped 3 bases and J dropped 5; count of bases not matched to a gene: 2. CDR3 length equals 14 residues. This CDR3 reads CASSQDRGRNTIYF. The CDR3 nucleotides read TGCGCCAGCAGCCAGGACAGGGGAAGAAACACCATATATTTT.

The table lists this clone with a few counts. The gene calls are TRBV6-6 and TRBJ2-7; D perhaps matches TRBD1 (5 bases). In germline, CDR1 is MNHNY, CDR2 SVGAGI (reference sequence). V lost 8 bases, J lost 1 base, and 9 bases lay in between. CDR3 length: 12 residues. CDR3 residues: CASSAGSYEQYF. CDR3 DNA: TGTGCCAGCTCGGCAGGGTCCTACGAGCAGTACTTC.

Concerning this clone: Other DNA sequences in the same sample also yield this CDR3. V gene TRBV9 combines with J gene TRBJ2-5, with D perhaps TRBD1 or TRBD2 (6 bases each). Germline loops: CDR1 SGDLS, CDR2 YYNGEE. The CDR3 sequence is 15 residues long. V was pared by 2 bases and J by 2 bases, with 13 bases between. CDR3 loop: CASSVEGGLQETQYF. In DNA, the CDR3 is TGTGCCAGCAGCGTTGAGGGGGGTCTACAAGAGACCCAGTACTTC. Combining the CDR3 with reference TRBV9 and TRBJ2-5 gives the whole variable domain DSGVTQTPKHLITATGQRVTLRCSPRSGDLSVYWYQQSLDQGLQFLIQYYNGEERAKGNILERFSAQQFPDLHSELNLSSLELGDSALYFCASSVEGGLQETQYFGPGTRLLVL.

The chain uses TRBV6-5 and TRBJ2-5, with a weak D call TRBD1 (5 bases). The germline CDR1 and CDR2 sequences are MNHEY and SVGAGI. Trimming stripped 10 bases from V and 7 bases from J, with 16 bases between. The CDR3 extends over 12 amino acids. CDR3 in amino acids: CAISKGYGTQYF. The CDR3 nucleotides read TGTGCCATATCGAAGGGGTACGGGACCCAGTACTTC.

This clone has only a few counts. The V call is TRBV5-4, the J call TRBJ2-3; a weak D match, TRBD1 (7 bases). V was pared by 5 bases and J by 10 bases, with 17 bases between. CDR3 length: 13 amino acids. Germline CDR1 is SGHNT and CDR2 is YYREEE (reference sequence). The CDR3 sequence is CASRRDSRTAQYF. The CDR3 DNA is TGTGCCAGCAGGCGGGACAGCCGTACGGCGCAGTATTTT. The variable domain in full, completed from reference TRBV5-4 and TRBJ2-3, reads ETGVTQSPTHLIKTRGQQVTLRCSSQSGHNTVSWYQQALGQGPQFIFQYYREEENGRGNFPPRFSGLQFPNYSSELNVNALELDDSALYLCASRRDSRTAQYFGPGTRLTVL.

V usage is TRBV11-1 and J usage is TRBJ1-1; D gene unclear. This CDR3 is 16 amino acids long. Germline CDR1 SGHAT, CDR2 FQDESV (reference sequence). With 5 bases removed from V and 1 base from J, the gap between germline ends came to 17 bases. CDR3 region: CASSQDPYSRNTEAFF. CDR3 DNA: TGTGCCAGCAGCCAGGACCCCTATTCAAGGAACACTGAAGCTTTCTTT.

This clone was picked up a small number of times. The genes are TRBV14 and TRBJ1-2, with D uncertain. Per germline, CDR1 SGHDN and CDR2 FVKESK. The CDR3 runs 13 residues. Trimming pared 0 bases from V and 8 bases from J, leaving 10 bases between. The CDR3: CASSQDRRQGYTF. The CDR3 nucleotides are TGTGCCAGCAGCCAAGATCGGCGTCAGGGCTACACCTTC.

There are a few counts of this clone. V and J are TRBV11-1 and TRBJ2-5, with D perhaps TRBD1 (6 bases). CDR1 SGHAT and CDR2 FQDESV come from the germline V gene (reference sequence). CDR3 length: 13 residues. Trimming removed 2 bases from V and 5 bases from J, with 9 bases in between. CDR3 amino acids: CASSLQGTETQYF. The CDR3 region has the DNA TGTGCCAGCAGCTTACAGGGGACGGAGACCCAGTACTTC.

The chain recombines TRBV6-5 with TRBJ2-1, with D possibly matching TRBD1 (5 bases). CDR3 size: 12 residues. From germline, CDR1 is MNHEY and CDR2 SVGAGI. V dropped 6 bases and J dropped 5 bases, with 8 bases sitting between them. This chain's CDR3 is CASSDRHNEQFF. The DNA of the CDR3 is TGTGCCAGCAGCGACAGACACAATGAGCAGTTCTTC.

This clone was seen more than once but under ten times. The chain has TRBV29-1 and TRBJ2-2; D remains unclear. Germline assignment: CDR1 SQVTM and CDR2 ANQGSEA. The CDR3 consists of 12 residues. V lost 4 bases and J lost 5, with 8 bases in between. CDR3 coding DNA: TGCAGCGTTGGTGAAAGGACCGGGGAGCTGTTTTTT. Amino acid sequence: CSVGERTGELFF.

This clone was seen at least ten times. The chain couples TRBV4-2 to TRBJ2-5, with D possibly matching TRBD1 (5 bases). The CDR3 runs to 16 residues. Trimming removed 4 bases at V and 1 base at J, with 16 bases between. The germline gives CDR1 LGHNA, CDR2 YNFKEQ. The CDR3 is CASSPNPRTSQETQYF. CDR3 nucleotides: TGTGCCAGCAGCCCAAACCCTCGGACAAGCCAAGAGACCCAGTACTTC.

There are many counts of this clone. The V gene is TRBV2, the J gene TRBJ2-1; maybe TRBD2 (5 bases). V was shortened by 4 bases and J by 4 bases, with 14 bases between the two germline ends. The CDR3 is 15 amino acids. The germline CDR1 and CDR2 sequences are SNHLY and FYNNEI. Here the CDR3 DNA reads TGTGCCAGCAGTGGTGGCAGCGGAAAGTACAATGAGCAGTTCTTC. It codes for CASSGGSGKYNEQFF.

The rearrangement links TRBV5-6 to TRBJ1-4; TRBD1 is a possible D gene (6 bases). Germline CDR1 reads SGHDT; CDR2 reads YYEEEE. The CDR3 totals 15 residues. Trimming pared 0 bases from V and 2 bases from J, leaving 8 bases between. The CDR3 reads CASSLVGQTNEKLFF. The CDR3 DNA is TGTGCCAGCAGCTTGGTTGGACAGACTAATGAAAAACTGTTTTTT.

This clone was seen only a few times. The V gene is TRBV29-1, the J gene TRBJ1-2; 8 nucleotides agree with TRBD1. CDR1 is SQVTM, CDR2 ANQGSEA, per germline. Losses at the gene ends were 4 bases for V and 6 bases for J; bases not matched to a gene: 7. The CDR3 sequence is 13 residues long. DNA for the CDR3: TGCAGCGTTGTCTCCAGGGGGCACGATGGCTACACCTTC. It translates to CSVVSRGHDGYTF.

This clone occurred a few times. This sequence joins TRBV23-1 and TRBJ2-7; TRBD1 matches 7 bases. TRBV23-1 is an open reading frame whose function is uncertain. The CDR3 is 11 amino acids. The trim removed 4 bases at V and 10 bases at J, leaving 4 bases unmatched. The CDR3 DNA sequence: TGCGCCAGCAGTCGTAGGGACAGCCAGTACTTC. Protein: CASSRRDSQYF.

This clone was recorded only once. The chain has TRBV4-1 and TRBJ1-2; 10 bases are shared with TRBD1. The CDR3 totals 15 residues. The germline V gene has CDR1 MGHRA and CDR2 YSYEKL. V gave up 4 bases and J gave up 4 bases; unmatched junction bases: 6. In DNA, the CDR3 is TGCGCCAGCAGCCGACCGACAGGGGGCGGCTATGGCTACACCTTC. Its translation is CASSRPTGGGYGYTF.